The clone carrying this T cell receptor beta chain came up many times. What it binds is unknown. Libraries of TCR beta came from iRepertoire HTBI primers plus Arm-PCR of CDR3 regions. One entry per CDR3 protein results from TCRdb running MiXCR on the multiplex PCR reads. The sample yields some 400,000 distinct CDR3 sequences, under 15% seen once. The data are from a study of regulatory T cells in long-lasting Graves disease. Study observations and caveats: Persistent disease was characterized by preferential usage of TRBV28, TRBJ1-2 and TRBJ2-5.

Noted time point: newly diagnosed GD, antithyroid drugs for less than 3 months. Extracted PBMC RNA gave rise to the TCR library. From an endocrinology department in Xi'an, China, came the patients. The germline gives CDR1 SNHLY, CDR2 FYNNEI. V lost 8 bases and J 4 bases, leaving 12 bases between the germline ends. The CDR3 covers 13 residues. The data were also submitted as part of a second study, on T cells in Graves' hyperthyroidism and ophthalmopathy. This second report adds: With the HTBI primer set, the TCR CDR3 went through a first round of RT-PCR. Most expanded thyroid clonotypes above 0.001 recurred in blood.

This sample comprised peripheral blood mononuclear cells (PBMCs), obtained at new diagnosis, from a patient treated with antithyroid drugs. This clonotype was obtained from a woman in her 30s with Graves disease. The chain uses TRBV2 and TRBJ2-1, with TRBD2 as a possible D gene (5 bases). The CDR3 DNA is TGTGCCAGCCTGGCCGGAGGTTACAATGAGCAGTTCTTC. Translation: CASLAGGYNEQFF.